The clone carrying this T cell receptor (beta chain) was detected many times. This entry is derived from a study of T cells after posttransplantation cyclophosphamide. Profiled with immunoSEQ multiplex PCR; TCRdb holds only in-frame clones, not every one. Altogether some 40,000 clones were found in the sample, and no singletons occur. The receptor's source is a woman aged 50 to 60 in good health and a related stem cell transplant donor. Sequencing input: PBMCs.

CDR3 loop: CASSLRGFGELFF. DNA of the CDR3: TGTGCCAGCAGCCTACGGGGGTTCGGGGAGCTGTTTTTT. V and J are TRBV7-9 and TRBJ2-2; D may be TRBD2 (6 bases). The CDR3 extends over 13 amino acids. Germline V gene lookup returns CDR1 SEHNR and CDR2 FQNEAQ (reference sequence). Trimming removed 5 bases at V and 7 bases at J, with 11 bases between. The entire variable domain, with the rest obtained from reference TRBV7-9 and TRBJ2-2, is as follows: DTGVSQNPRHKITKRGQNVTFRCDPISEHNRLYWYRQTLGQGPEFLTYFQNEAQLEKSRLLSDRFSAERPKGSFSTLEIQRTEQGDSAMYLCASSLRGFGELFFGEGSRLTVL.